This T cell receptor beta chain came from a study of CD8 T cells in Susac syndrome. TCR beta sequences were obtained from blood CD8+ and CD4+ T cells. Negative isolation was used for CD8+ and CD4+ T cells, and FACS enrichment was applied to TEMRA cells. RNA totalling 0.5 to 1 ug underwent reverse transcription with random hexamers. The immunoSEQ assay covered 54 Vbeta and 13 Jbeta segments for CDR3. TCRdb analysed the immunoSEQ multiplex PCR reads with MiXCR anew, one entry per CDR3 protein. The repertoire has about 66,000 distinct CDR3 sequences, around 95% of them found once; the top ten carry around 0.6%. Unmatched junction bases numbered 4, after V lost 5 bases and J lost 0 bases. Germline lookup yields CDR1 SQVTM and CDR2 ANQGSEA. CDR3 length: 16 residues.

The sequenced material came from CD8+ T cells from PBMCs. The chain employs TRBV29-1 and TRBJ2-6; 10 bases map to TRBD1. This clonotype was sampled from a human donor with multiple sclerosis. Written as DNA, the CDR3 is TGCAGCGTTCGGGACAGGGGCACCTCTGGGGCCAACGTCCTGACTTTC. This encodes CSVRDRGTSGANVLTF.